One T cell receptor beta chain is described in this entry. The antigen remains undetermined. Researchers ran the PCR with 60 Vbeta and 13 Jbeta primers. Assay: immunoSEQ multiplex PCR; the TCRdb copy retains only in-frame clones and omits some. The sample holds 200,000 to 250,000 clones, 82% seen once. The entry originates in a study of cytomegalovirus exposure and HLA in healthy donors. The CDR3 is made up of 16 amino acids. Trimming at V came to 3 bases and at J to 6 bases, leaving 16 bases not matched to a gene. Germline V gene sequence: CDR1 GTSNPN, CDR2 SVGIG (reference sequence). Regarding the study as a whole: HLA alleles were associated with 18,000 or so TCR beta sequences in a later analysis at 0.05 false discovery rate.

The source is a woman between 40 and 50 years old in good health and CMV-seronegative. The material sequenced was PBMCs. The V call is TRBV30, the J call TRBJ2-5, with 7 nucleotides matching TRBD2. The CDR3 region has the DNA TGTGCCTGGAGGGGGGGAGGGGCTCGACTAGTGCAGACCCAGTACTTC. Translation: CAWRGGGARLVQTQYF.